The clone carrying this T cell receptor (beta chain) has just a few counts. The target antigen is unknown. One entry per CDR3 protein, called by TCRdb with MiXCR from the RT-PCR reads. The table includes 600,000 to 850,000 distinct CDR3 sequences, about 14% detected once. The CDR3 is 18 residues long. From germline, CDR1 is ENHRY and CDR2 SYGVKD. With 8 bases clipped from V and 8 bases from J, the junction kept 19 bases outside the gene matches. The data were obtained in a study of response to subunit inactivated influenza vaccine. Whole-study findings and limits: Only a handful of new T cells, the authors suggested, are recruited with each seasonal influenza vaccination.

The source of this sequence is a man aged 45-60 years who received an inactivated influenza vaccine. This specimen was PBMCs from blood, taken less than 15 days before vaccination. This sequence joins TRBV10-3 and TRBJ2-1; 12 bases fit TRBD2. The CDR3 loop is CAIQEPGGGLAGRYEQFF. DNA of the CDR3: TGTGCCATCCAAGAACCAGGGGGAGGACTAGCGGGAAGGTATGAGCAGTTCTTC.